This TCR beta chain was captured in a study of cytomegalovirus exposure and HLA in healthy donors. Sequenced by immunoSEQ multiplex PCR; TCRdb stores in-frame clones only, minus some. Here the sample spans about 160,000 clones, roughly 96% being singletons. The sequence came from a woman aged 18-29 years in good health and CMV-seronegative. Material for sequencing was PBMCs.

The CDR3 DNA reads TGTGCCAGCAGCCAAGTGGCCGTAGCTTCAAATACGCAGTATTTT. This translates into CASSQVAVASNTQYF. V usage is TRBV14 and J usage is TRBJ2-3; D is unresolved. Per the germline V gene, CDR1 is SGHDN and CDR2 is FVKESK. Between the trimmed V and J ends, which lost 1 base and 7 bases, there was a span of 15 bases. CDR3 size: 15 residues. Full variable domain (remainder filled in from reference TRBV14 and TRBJ2-3): EAGVTQFPSHSVIEKGQTVTLRCDPISGHDNLYWYRRVMGKEIKFLLHFVKESKQDESGMPNNRFLAERTGGTYSTLKVQPAELEDSGVYFCASSQVAVASNTQYFGPGTRLTVL.